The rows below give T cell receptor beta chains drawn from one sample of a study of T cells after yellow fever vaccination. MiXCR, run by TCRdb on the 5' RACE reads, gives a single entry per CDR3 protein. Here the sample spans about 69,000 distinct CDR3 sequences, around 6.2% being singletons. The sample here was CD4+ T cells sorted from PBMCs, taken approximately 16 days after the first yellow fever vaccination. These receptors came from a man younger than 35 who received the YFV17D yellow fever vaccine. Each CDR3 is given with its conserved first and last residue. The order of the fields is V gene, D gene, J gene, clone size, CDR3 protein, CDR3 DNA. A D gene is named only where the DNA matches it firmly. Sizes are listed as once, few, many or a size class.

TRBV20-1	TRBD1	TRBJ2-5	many	CSASGQGAGRETQYF	TGCAGTGCTAGCGGGCAGGGGGCCGGTCGAGAGACCCAGTACTTC
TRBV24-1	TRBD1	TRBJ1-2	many	CATSEGTANYGYTF	TGTGCCACCAGTGAGGGGACAGCTAACTATGGCTACACCTTC
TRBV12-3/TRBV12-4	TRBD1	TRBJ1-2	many	CASSFWQGEGYTF	TGTGCCAGCAGTTTCTGGCAGGGGGAAGGCTACACCTTC
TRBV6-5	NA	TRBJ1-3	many	CASRSVGATTGNTIYF	TGTGCCAGCAGGTCGGTAGGGGCCACTACTGGAAACACCATATATTTT
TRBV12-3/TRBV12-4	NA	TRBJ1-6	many	CASSLAQDSPLHF	TGTGCCAGCAGTTTAGCGCAGGACTCACCCCTCCACTTT
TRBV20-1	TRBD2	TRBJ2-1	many	CSARARLAGDLSYNEQFF	TGCAGTGCTAGAGCTAGACTAGCGGGGGACCTCTCCTACAATGAGCAGTTCTTC
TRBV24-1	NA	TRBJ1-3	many	CATRGDSGNTIYF	TGTGCCACCAGGGGGGACTCTGGAAACACCATATATTTT
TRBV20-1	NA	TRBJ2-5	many	CSALPARGHRQETQYF	TGCAGTGCTCTACCAGCCAGGGGCCACAGACAAGAGACCCAGTACTTC
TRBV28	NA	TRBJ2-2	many	CATIAGPNTGELFF	TGTGCCACCATTGCAGGCCCGAACACCGGGGAGCTGTTTTTT
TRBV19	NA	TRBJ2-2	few	CASSTSRGQANTGELFF	TGTGCCAGTAGTACATCAAGGGGACAAGCGAACACCGGGGAGCTGTTTTTT
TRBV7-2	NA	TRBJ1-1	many	CASSKGQWNTEAFF	TGTGCCAGCAGCAAGGGACAATGGAACACTGAAGCTTTCTTT
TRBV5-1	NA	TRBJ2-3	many	CASSFLQSTDTQYF	TGCGCCAGCAGCTTCCTGCAGTCCACAGATACGCAGTATTTT
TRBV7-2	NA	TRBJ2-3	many	CASSLDQGLYTQYF	TGTGCCAGCAGCTTGGATCAGGGTCTTTATACGCAGTATTTT
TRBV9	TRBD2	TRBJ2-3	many	CASSVGLAGGSTDTQYF	TGTGCCAGCAGCGTAGGACTAGCGGGTGGGAGCACAGATACGCAGTATTTT
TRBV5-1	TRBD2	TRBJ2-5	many	CASSLGLGGETQYF	TGCGCCAGCAGCTTAGGACTAGGAGGAGAGACCCAGTACTTC
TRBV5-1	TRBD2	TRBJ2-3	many	CASSLGLAWGTDTQYF	TGCGCCAGCAGCCTGGGACTAGCGTGGGGAACAGATACGCAGTATTTT